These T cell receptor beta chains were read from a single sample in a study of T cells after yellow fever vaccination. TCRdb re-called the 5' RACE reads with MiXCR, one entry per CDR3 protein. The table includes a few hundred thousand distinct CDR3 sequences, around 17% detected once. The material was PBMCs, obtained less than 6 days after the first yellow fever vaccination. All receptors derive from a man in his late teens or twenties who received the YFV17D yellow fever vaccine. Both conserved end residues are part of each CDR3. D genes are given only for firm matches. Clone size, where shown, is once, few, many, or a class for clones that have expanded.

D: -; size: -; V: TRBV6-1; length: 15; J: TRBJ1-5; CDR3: CASRPGPGGNQPQHF; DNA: TGTGCCAGCAGACCGGGGCCCGGGGGCAATCAGCCCCAGCATTTT
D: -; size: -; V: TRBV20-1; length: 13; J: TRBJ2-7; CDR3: CSAALGPIYEQYF; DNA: TGCAGTGCGGCGTTGGGGCCGATCTACGAGCAGTACTTC
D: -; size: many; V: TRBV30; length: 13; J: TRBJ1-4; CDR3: CAWSPGGLEKLFF; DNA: TGTGCCTGGAGCCCCGGCGGGTTAGAAAAACTGTTTTTT
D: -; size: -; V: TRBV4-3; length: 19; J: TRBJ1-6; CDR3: CASSQDLGRLSSYNSPLHF; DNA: TGCGCCAGCAGCCAAGATCTGGGCCGTCTTAGCTCCTATAATTCACCCCTCCACTTT
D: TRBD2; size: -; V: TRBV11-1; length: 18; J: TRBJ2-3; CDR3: CASSFGSGGSPSTDTQYF; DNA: TGTGCCAGCAGCTTCGGTAGCGGGGGCTCCCCTAGCACAGATACGCAGTATTTT
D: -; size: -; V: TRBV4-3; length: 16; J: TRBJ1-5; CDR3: CASSQERTSLNQPQHF; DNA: TGCGCCAGCAGCCAAGAAAGGACAAGCCTCAATCAGCCCCAGCATTTT
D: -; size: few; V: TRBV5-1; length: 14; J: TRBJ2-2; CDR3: CASSLDRVIRELFF; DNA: TGCGCCAGCAGCTTGGACAGGGTGATCCGGGAGCTGTTTTTT
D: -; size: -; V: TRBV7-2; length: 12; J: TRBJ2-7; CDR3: CASSQDGREQYF; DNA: TGTGCCAGCAGCCAGGACGGCCGGGAGCAGTACTTC
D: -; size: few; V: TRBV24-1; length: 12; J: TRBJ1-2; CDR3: CATSDGRHGYTF; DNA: TGTGCCACCAGTGATGGACGACATGGCTACACCTTC
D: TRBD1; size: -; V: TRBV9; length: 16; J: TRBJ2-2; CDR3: CASSVAPQGYTGELFF; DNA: TGTGCCAGCAGCGTAGCTCCACAGGGGTACACCGGGGAGCTGTTTTTT
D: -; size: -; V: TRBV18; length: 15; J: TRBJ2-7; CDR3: CASSSYSTLQAEQYF; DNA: TGTGCCAGCTCAAGTTATTCCACGCTCCAGGCCGAGCAGTACTTC
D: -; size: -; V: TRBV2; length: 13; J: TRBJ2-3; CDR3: CASNREYTDTQYF; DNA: TGTGCCAGCAATAGGGAATACACAGATACGCAGTATTTT
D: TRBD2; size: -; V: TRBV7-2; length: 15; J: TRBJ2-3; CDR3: CASSLSGGWTDTQYF; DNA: TGTGCCAGCAGCTTAAGCGGGGGGTGGACAGATACGCAGTATTTT
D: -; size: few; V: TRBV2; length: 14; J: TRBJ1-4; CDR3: CASSGLAGTEKLFF; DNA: TGTGCCAGCAGTGGTTTGGCAGGGACTGAAAAACTGTTTTTT
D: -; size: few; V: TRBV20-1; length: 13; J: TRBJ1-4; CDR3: CSATTRGNEKLFF; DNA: TGCAGTGCTACAACCAGGGGTAATGAAAAACTGTTTTTT
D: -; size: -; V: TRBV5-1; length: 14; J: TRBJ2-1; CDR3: CASSHEVPPNEQFF; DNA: TGCGCCAGCAGTCACGAGGTCCCCCCGAATGAGCAGTTCTTC
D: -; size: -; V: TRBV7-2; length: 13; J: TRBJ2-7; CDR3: CASSSTITYEQYF; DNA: TGTGCCAGCAGCTCTACCATAACCTACGAGCAGTACTTC
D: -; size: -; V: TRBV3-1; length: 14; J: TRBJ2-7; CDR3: CASSQVEGGYEQYF; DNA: TGTGCCAGCAGCCAAGTAGAAGGGGGATACGAGCAGTACTTC
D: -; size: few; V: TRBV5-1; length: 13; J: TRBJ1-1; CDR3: CASSFGLDTEAFF; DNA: TGCGCCAGCAGCTTTGGGTTGGACACTGAAGCTTTCTTT
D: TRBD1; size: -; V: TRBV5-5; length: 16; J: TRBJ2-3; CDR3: CASSLEGTGVADTQYF; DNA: TGTGCCAGCAGCTTGGAGGGGACAGGAGTCGCAGATACGCAGTATTTT
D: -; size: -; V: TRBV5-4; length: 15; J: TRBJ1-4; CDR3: CASSLQRGVNEKLFF; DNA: TGTGCCAGCAGCTTGCAACGAGGGGTCAATGAAAAACTGTTTTTT
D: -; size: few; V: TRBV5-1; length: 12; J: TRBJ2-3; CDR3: CASRDPPDTQYF; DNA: TGCGCCAGCAGAGACCCCCCAGATACGCAGTATTTT
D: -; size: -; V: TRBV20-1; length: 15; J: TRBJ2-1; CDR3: CSARDTAVPYNEQFF; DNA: TGCAGTGCTAGAGATACAGCGGTACCCTACAATGAGCAGTTCTTC
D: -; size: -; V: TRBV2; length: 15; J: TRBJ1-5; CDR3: CASSVRGRGHRPQHF; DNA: TGTGCCAGCAGCGTTAGAGGGCGCGGGCATCGTCCCCAGCATTTT
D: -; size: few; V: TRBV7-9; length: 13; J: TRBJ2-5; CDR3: CASSFQGEETQYF; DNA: TGTGCCAGCAGCTTCCAGGGAGAGGAGACCCAGTACTTC
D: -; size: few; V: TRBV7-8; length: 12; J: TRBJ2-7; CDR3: CASSRAGNEQYF; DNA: TGTGCCAGCAGCCGCGCAGGGAACGAGCAGTACTTC
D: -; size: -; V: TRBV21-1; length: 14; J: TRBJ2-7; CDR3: CASNPGTLTYEQYF; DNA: TGTGCCAGCAACCCCGGGACACTGACCTACGAGCAGTACTTC
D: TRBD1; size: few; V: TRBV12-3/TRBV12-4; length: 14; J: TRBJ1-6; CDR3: CASSLGQGFSPLHF; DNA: TGTGCCAGCAGTTTAGGACAGGGGTTTTCACCCCTCCACTTT
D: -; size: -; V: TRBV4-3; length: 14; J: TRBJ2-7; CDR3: CASSRRPGSYEQYF; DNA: TGCGCCAGCAGCCGTCGTCCAGGTTCCTACGAGCAGTACTTC
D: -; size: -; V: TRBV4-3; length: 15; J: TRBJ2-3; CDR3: CASSQVRGPTDTQYF; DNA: TGCGCCAGCAGCCAAGTGCGGGGGCCCACAGATACGCAGTATTTT
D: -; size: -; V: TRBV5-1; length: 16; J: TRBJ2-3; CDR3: CASSPDQLGSTDTQYF; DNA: TGCGCCAGCAGCCCTGACCAATTAGGGAGCACAGATACGCAGTATTTT
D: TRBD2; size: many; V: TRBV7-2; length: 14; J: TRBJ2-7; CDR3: CASSPRDYKYEQYF; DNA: TGTGCCAGCAGCCCCCGGGACTATAAATACGAGCAGTACTTC
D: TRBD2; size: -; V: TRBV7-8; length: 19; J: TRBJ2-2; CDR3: CASSSPRQAGGPNTGELFF; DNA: TGTGCCAGCAGCTCCCCCCGGCAAGCGGGGGGGCCCAACACCGGGGAGCTGTTTTTT
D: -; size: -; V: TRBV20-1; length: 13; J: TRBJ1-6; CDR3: CSAPTFEGSPLHF; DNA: TGCAGTGCACCGACCTTCGAAGGCTCACCCCTCCACTTT
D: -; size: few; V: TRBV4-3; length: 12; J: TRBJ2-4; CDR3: CASSQDRYIQYF; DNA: TGCGCCAGCAGCCAAGATAGGTACATTCAGTACTTC
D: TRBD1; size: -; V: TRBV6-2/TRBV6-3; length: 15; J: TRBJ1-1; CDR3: CASSYWTGLNTEAFF; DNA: TGTGCCAGCAGTTACTGGACAGGGTTGAACACTGAAGCTTTCTTT
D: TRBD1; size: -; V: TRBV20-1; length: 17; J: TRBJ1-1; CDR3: CSALSRDRGRGRTEAFF; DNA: TGCAGTGCTCTGTCCCGGGACAGGGGGCGGGGAAGGACTGAAGCTTTCTTT
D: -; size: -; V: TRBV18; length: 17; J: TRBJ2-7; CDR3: CASSPRSRLEGNYEQYF; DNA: TGTGCCAGCTCACCACGCTCGAGGTTAGAGGGAAACTACGAGCAGTACTTC
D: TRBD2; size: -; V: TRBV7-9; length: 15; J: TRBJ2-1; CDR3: CASSPSSGAGGEQFF; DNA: TGTGCCAGCAGCCCCTCTAGCGGGGCTGGGGGTGAGCAGTTCTTC
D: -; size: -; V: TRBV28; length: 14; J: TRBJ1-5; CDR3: CASSSRGGGQPQHF; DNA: TGTGCCAGCAGTTCACGGGGGGGAGGGCAGCCCCAGCATTTT
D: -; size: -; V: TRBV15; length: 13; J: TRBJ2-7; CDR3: CATSRANGYEQYF; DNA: TGTGCCACCAGCAGAGCGAACGGCTACGAGCAGTACTTC
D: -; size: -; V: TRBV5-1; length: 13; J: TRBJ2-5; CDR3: CASSLTREETQYF; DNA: TGCGCCAGCAGTTTAACTAGGGAAGAGACCCAGTACTTC
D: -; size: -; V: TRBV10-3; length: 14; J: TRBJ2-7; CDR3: CAIRAKPDSYEQYF; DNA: TGTGCCATCAGAGCCAAGCCGGACAGCTACGAGCAGTACTTC
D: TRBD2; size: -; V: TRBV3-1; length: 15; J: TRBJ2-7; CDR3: CASSHRLAEIYEQYF; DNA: TGTGCCAGCAGCCATCGACTAGCGGAGATCTACGAGCAGTACTTC
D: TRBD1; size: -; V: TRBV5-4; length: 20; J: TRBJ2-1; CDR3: CASSLRDGYLGGSAYNEQFF; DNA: TGTGCCAGCAGCTTGCGAGATGGTTATTTAGGGGGCAGCGCCTACAATGAGCAGTTCTTC
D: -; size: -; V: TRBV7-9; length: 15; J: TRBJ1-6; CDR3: CATEQRSSYNSPLHF; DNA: TGTGCCACCGAACAGAGAAGCTCCTATAATTCACCCCTCCACTTT
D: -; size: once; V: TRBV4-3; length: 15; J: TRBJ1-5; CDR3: CASSQSTGAGQPQHF; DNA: TGCGCCAGCAGCCAATCAACCGGGGCGGGGCAGCCCCAGCATTTT
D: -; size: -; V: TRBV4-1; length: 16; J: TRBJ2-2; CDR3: CASSQGGIPSTGELFF; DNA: TGCGCCAGCAGCCAAGGAGGGATCCCCAGCACCGGGGAGCTGTTTTTT
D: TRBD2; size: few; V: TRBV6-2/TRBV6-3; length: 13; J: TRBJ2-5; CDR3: CASSTGLIETQYF; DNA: TGTGCCAGCAGTACGGGACTAATCGAGACCCAGTACTTC
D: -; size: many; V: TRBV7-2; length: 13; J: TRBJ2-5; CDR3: CASSFQGGETQYF; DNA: TGTGCCAGCAGCTTTCAGGGGGGAGAGACCCAGTACTTC
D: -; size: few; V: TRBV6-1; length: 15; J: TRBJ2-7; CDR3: CASSEGGPPFGEQYF; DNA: TGTGCCAGCAGTGAAGGGGGACCACCATTTGGAGAGCAGTACTTC
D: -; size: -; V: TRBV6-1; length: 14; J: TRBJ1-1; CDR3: CASSVDSYQAEAFF; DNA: TGTGCCAGCAGTGTGGACAGCTACCAAGCTGAAGCTTTCTTT
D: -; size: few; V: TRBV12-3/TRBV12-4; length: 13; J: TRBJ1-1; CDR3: CASSWGGGTEAFF; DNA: TGTGCCAGCTCCTGGGGAGGGGGTACTGAAGCTTTCTTT
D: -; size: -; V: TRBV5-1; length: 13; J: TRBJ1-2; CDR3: CASSLDQVNGYTF; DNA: TGCGCCAGCAGCTTGGATCAGGTGAATGGCTACACCTTC
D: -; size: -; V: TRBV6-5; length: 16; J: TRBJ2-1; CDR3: CASSTPPGGQLNEQFF; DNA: TGTGCCAGCAGTACTCCACCCGGGGGACAGCTCAATGAGCAGTTCTTC